These 2 T cell receptor beta chains share one sample of origin, sequenced in a study of shared clonotypes between healthy human individuals. The repertoire was sequenced with immunoSEQ multiplex PCR; TCRdb's copy has only in-frame clones and lacks some. Of under 1,100,000 clones in the sample, around 76% were seen once. Specimen: memory CD4+ T cells sorted from blood. As for subset: CD45RA-negative fraction. The receptors shown here come from a man between 18 and 29 years old in good health.

Points on this clone: Other nucleotide sequences from this sample produce the same CDR3. This sequence joins TRBV6-5 and TRBJ1-2; D is unresolved. Germline V CDR1 and CDR2: MNHEY, SVGAGI. The length of the CDR3 is 11 residues. Trimming cost V 6 bases and J 8 bases, with 10 bases left between them. CDR3 coding DNA: TGTGCCAGCAGCCCCGGGGTCGGCTACACCTTC. This codes for CASSPGVGYTF.

This rearrangement joins TRBV10-3 to TRBJ2-1; 10 bases match TRBD2. Trimming took 10 bases from V and 10 from J; bases not matched to a gene: 16. CDR3 length: 15 amino acids. Germline assignment: CDR1 ENHRY and CDR2 SYGVKD. The CDR3 DNA follows: TGTGCCAACGCCGCGCTTAGCGGGGGGAGACAGGAGCAGTTCTTC. Translated: CANAALSGGRQEQFF.